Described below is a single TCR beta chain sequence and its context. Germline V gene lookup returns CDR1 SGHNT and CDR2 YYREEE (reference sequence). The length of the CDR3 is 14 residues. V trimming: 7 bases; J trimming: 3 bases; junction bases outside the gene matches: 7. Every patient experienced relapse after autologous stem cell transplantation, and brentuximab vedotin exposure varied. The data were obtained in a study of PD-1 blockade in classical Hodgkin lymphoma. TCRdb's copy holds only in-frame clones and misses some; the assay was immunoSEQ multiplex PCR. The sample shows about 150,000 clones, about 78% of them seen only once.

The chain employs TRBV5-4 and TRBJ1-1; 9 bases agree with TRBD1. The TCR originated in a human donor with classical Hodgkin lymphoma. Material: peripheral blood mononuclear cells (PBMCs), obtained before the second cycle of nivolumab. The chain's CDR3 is CASRGDRADTEAFF. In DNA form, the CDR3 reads TGTGCCAGCCGGGGGGACAGGGCTGACACTGAAGCTTTCTTT.